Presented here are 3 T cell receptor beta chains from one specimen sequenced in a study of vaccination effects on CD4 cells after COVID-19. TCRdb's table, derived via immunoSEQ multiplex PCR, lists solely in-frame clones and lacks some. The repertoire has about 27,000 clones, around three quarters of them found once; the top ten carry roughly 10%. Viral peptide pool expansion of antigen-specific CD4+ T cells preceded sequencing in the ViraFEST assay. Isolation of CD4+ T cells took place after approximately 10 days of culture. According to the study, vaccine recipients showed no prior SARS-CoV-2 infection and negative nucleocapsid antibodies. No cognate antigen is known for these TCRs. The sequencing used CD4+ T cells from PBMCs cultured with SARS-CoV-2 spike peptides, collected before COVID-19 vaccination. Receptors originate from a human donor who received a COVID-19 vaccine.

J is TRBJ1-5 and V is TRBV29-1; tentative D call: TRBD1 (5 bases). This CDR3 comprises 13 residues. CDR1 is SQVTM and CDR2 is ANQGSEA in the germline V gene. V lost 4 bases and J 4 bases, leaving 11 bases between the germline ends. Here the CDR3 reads CSVVLWGNQPQHF. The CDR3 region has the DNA TGCAGCGTTGTCTTGTGGGGGAATCAGCCCCAGCATTTT.

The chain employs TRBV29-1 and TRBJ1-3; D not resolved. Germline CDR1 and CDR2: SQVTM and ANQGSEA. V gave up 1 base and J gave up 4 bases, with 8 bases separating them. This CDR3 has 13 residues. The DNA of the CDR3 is TGCAGCGTTGAAGGGATAGACGGAAACACCATATATTTT. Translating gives CSVEGIDGNTIYF.

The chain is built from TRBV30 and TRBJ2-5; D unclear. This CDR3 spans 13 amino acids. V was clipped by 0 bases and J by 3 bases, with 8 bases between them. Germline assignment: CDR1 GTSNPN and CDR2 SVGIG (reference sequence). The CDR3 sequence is CAWSVRLKETQYF. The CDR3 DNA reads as TGTGCCTGGAGTGTACGTCTGAAAGAGACCCAGTACTTC.